This T cell receptor beta chain was retrieved from a study of T cell repertoires in cytomegalovirus infection. This clonotype was observed a few times. Antigen unknown. The germline V and J ends were trimmed by 8 bases and 3 bases, with 14 bases remaining between them. The CDR3 covers 13 residues. Germline V gene data show CDR1 as SGHVT and CDR2 as SQSDAQ. Study results and limitations: Dominating the ex vivo response were TCR beta clonotypes that were CMV-specific and HLA-C-restricted.

TCRdb redid the calling of the reads with MiXCR, one entry per CDR3 protein. The data show hundreds of thousands of distinct CDR3 sequences, about a sixth seen once. The clonotype comes from a human donor in good health (CMV status not recorded). Some clones in this sample may be carry-over from other donors' samples. V and J are TRBV7-4 and TRBJ2-7; perhaps D is TRBD1 or TRBD2 (5 bases each). Sequencing input: PBMCs. CDR3 residues: CASGTRDRYEQYF. CDR3 in DNA: TGTGCCAGCGGGACCCGGGACCGCTACGAGCAGTACTTC.